The 29 T cell receptor beta chains listed next were all sequenced from one sample in a study of blood T cell repertoires in COVID-19. Some clones are missing from TCRdb's copy, which holds only in-frame ones; the method was immunoSEQ multiplex PCR. The sample lists a few hundred thousand clones; 80% to 90% were seen once. Specimen: peripheral blood. The receptors were sampled from a woman in her forties or fifties who had recovered from COVID-19.

The chain recombines TRBV11-1 with TRBJ2-7; the match to TRBD1 covers 10 bases. The CDR3 consists of 13 residues. Germline lookup yields CDR1 SGHAT and CDR2 FQDESV (reference sequence). V dropped 5 bases and J dropped 5; count of bases not matched to a gene: 3. In DNA form, the CDR3 reads TGTGCCAGCAGCCTGACAGGGGGCGACGAGCAGTACTTC. Protein sequence: CASSLTGGDEQYF.

For this clone: Other DNA sequences in this specimen translate into the identical CDR3. The V gene is TRBV24-1, the J gene TRBJ2-5; D remains unclear. Germline assignment: CDR1 KGHDR and CDR2 SFDVKD. V was pared by 5 bases and J by 0 bases, with 6 bases between. The CDR3 runs to 13 residues. CDR3 loop: CATSAGYQETQYF. The CDR3 DNA sequence: TGTGCCACCAGTGCCGGGTACCAAGAGACCCAGTACTTC.

The chain combines TRBV6-2 or TRBV6-3 with TRBJ1-5, with unresolved D. The length of the CDR3 is 13 residues. The germline V gene has CDR1 MNHEY and CDR2 SVGEGT. Trimming stripped 2 bases from V and 6 bases from J, with 8 bases between. The CDR3 coding sequence is TGTGCCAGCAGTTACACTGGTACTCAGCCCCAGCATTTT. Its protein product is CASSYTGTQPQHF.

This clone appeared once. J is TRBJ1-5 and V is TRBV6-2 or TRBV6-3; D is perhaps TRBD1 (6 bases). The germline gives CDR1 MNHEY, CDR2 SVGEGT. Trimming removed 4 bases from V and 9 bases from J, with 10 bases in between. This CDR3 contains 12 residues. The CDR3: CASSFLQGPQHF. Here the CDR3 DNA reads TGTGCCAGCAGTTTCCTACAGGGGCCCCAGCATTTT.

The CDR3 sequence is CASSIGLNTGELFF. CDR3 nucleotides: TGTGCCAGTAGTATAGGGCTGAACACCGGGGAGCTGTTTTTT. This chain connects TRBV19 to TRBJ2-2; D gene ambiguous. The CDR3 is 14 residues long. V was shortened by 1 base and J by 1 base, with 4 bases between the two germline ends. CDR1 LNHDA and CDR2 SQIVND come from the germline V gene (reference sequence).

The chain uses TRBV9 and TRBJ2-7; TRBD2 matches at 8 bases. The ends lost 2 bases at V and 3 bases at J; junction bases unmatched: 1. From germline, CDR1 is SGDLS and CDR2 YYNGEE. The CDR3 length is 13 residues. The chain's CDR3 is CASSVRGGYEQYF. CDR3 nucleotide sequence: TGTGCCAGCAGCGTCCGGGGGGGCTACGAGCAGTACTTC.

The chain links TRBV5-6 to TRBJ1-2; possibly TRBD1 for D (6 bases). Germline loops: CDR1 SGHDT, CDR2 YYEEEE. Trimming pared 5 bases from V and 5 bases from J, leaving 13 bases between. The CDR3 is 13 amino acids. The CDR3 DNA reads as TGTGCCAGCAGTAGTCCACAGGGTTATGGCTACACCTTC. This translates into CASSSPQGYGYTF.

The chain is built from TRBV6-2 or TRBV6-3 and TRBJ2-2; 7 positions match TRBD1. Trimming took 5 bases from V and 3 from J; bases not matched to a gene: 3. Germline V CDR1 and CDR2: MNHEY, SVGEGT. The CDR3 is 14 amino acids. The CDR3 reads CASSAQGDTGELFF. In DNA form, the CDR3 reads TGTGCCAGCAGTGCGCAGGGGGACACCGGGGAGCTGTTTTTT.

This chain connects TRBV7-6 to TRBJ1-1; 7 nucleotides agree with TRBD1. Germline CDR1 and CDR2: SGHVS and FNYEAQ. V lost 1 base to trimming and J lost 1 base; unmatched junction nucleotides: 6. CDR3 length: 16 amino acids. CDR3 residues: CASSLDRGPRNTEAFF. Here the CDR3 DNA reads TGTGCCAGCAGCTTAGACAGGGGACCGCGGAACACTGAAGCTTTCTTT.

The chain links TRBV27 to TRBJ2-6; D is possibly TRBD1 (5 bases). The length of the CDR3 is 15 residues. V was pared by 8 bases and J by 1 base, with 12 bases between. Per the germline V gene, CDR1 is MNHEY and CDR2 is SMNVEV (reference sequence). The CDR3 nucleotides read TGTGCCAGCCGACAGCTCTCGTCTGGGGCCAACGTCCTGACTTTC. Protein product: CASRQLSSGANVLTF.

The V and J genes are TRBV6-6 and TRBJ1-6; D remains ambiguous. CDR1 is MNHNY and CDR2 is SVGAGI in the germline V gene (reference sequence). This CDR3 contains 12 residues. Trimming removed 11 bases from V and 4 bases from J, with 9 bases in between. For the CDR3, the DNA is TGTGCCTCACGGGATTATAATTCACCCCTCCACTTT. It is translated as CASRDYNSPLHF.

The rearrangement links TRBV15 to TRBJ1-1; D remains ambiguous. Germline CDR1 is LNHNV and CDR2 is YYDKDF (reference sequence). Trimming removed 7 bases from V and 8 bases from J, with 5 bases in between. This CDR3 is 9 amino acids long. As DNA, the CDR3 is TGTGCCACCAACGGGGAAGCTTTCTTT. Its translation: CATNGEAFF. The full variable domain, its missing parts supplied by reference TRBV15 and TRBJ1-1, is DAMVIQNPRYQVTQFGKPVTLSCSQTLNHNVMYWYQQKSSQAPKLLFHYYDKDFNNEADTPDNFQSRRPNTSFCFLDIRSPGLGDTAMYLCATNGEAFFGQGTRLTVV.

V usage is TRBV30 and J usage is TRBJ2-1; 8 bases map to TRBD1. CDR3 length: 14 amino acids. The germline gives CDR1 GTSNPN, CDR2 SVGIG (reference sequence). V lost 2 bases, J lost 3 bases, and 3 bases stayed unmatched. In DNA form, the CDR3 reads TGTGCCTGGAGTCGAGGACAGGGCTACAATGAGCAGTTCTTC. Translation gives CAWSRGQGYNEQFF.

This clone has a handful of counts. The rearrangement uses TRBV5-4 and TRBJ2-5; 11 bases match TRBD2. The CDR3 totals 16 residues. Germline-derived CDR1 and CDR2 are SGHNT and YYREEE (reference sequence). Trimming cost V 1 base and J 5 bases; bases outside gene matches: 7. CDR3 residues: CASSLMASGGPETQYF. In DNA, the CDR3 is TGTGCCAGCAGCTTGATGGCTAGCGGGGGGCCGGAGACCCAGTACTTC.

The chain employs TRBV19 and TRBJ1-2; 7 nucleotides align to TRBD1. Germline values: CDR1 LNHDA, CDR2 SQIVND (reference sequence). V was clipped by 6 bases and J by 2 bases; unmatched bases: 6. CDR3 length equals 14 residues. As DNA, the CDR3 is TGTGCCAGTAGACATTCGACAGGGAACTATGGCTACACCTTC. Protein sequence: CASRHSTGNYGYTF.

This clone was picked up a small number of times. This chain uses TRBV13 with TRBJ2-7; 7 bases line up with TRBD2. Germline assignment: CDR1 PRHDT and CDR2 FYEKMQ (reference sequence). The V gene end was trimmed by 4 bases and the J gene end by 3 bases; junction bases not matched to a gene: 12. The length of the CDR3 is 16 residues. The CDR3 spells CASSSTLGGSFYEQYF. The CDR3 DNA sequence: TGTGCCAGCAGCTCCACCCTAGGCGGGAGCTTCTACGAGCAGTACTTC.

The chain couples TRBV14 to TRBJ2-7, with a possible D match to TRBD1 (6 bases). V lost 5 bases and J 4 bases, leaving 18 bases between the germline ends. Germline V gene data show CDR1 as SGHDN and CDR2 as FVKESK. The CDR3 has 15 residues. DNA for the CDR3: TGTGCCAGCAGCGAACAGGGAACGAGGTGGTACGAGCAGTACTTC. Translated, it gives CASSEQGTRWYEQYF. The variable domain in full, with the rest retrieved from reference TRBV14 and TRBJ2-7, is EAGVTQFPSHSVIEKGQTVTLRCDPISGHDNLYWYRRVMGKEIKFLLHFVKESKQDESGMPNNRFLAERTGGTYSTLKVQPAELEDSGVYFCASSEQGTRWYEQYFGPGTRLTVT.

The V call is TRBV20-1, the J call TRBJ2-5; the match to TRBD2 covers 9 bases. The CDR3 is 14 residues long. V shed 3 bases, J shed 2 bases, and the junction held 4 bases outside the gene matches. CDR1 is DFQATT, CDR2 SNEGSKA, per germline (reference sequence). The CDR3 coding sequence is TGCAGTGCTAGTCGTCTAGCGGGGCAAGAGACCCAGTACTTC. This encodes CSASRLAGQETQYF.

The V and J genes are TRBV6-6 and TRBJ2-1; the D gene is possibly TRBD1 (5 bases). Deletions cut 0 bases from V and 8 bases from J, with 17 bases between. CDR1 MNHNY and CDR2 SVGAGI come from the germline V gene (reference sequence). The CDR3 spans 16 residues. CDR3 amino acids: CASSYSKARAGHEQFF. CDR3 nucleotides: TGTGCCAGCAGTTACTCGAAAGCCAGGGCCGGGCATGAGCAGTTCTTC.

The rearrangement links TRBV28 to TRBJ1-5; D call uncertain. CDR1 and CDR2 from the germline V gene are MDHEN and SYDVKM. Trimming shortened V by 5 bases and J by 3 bases, and 14 bases separated the two germline ends. The CDR3 sequence is 15 residues long. The CDR3 DNA reads as TGTGCCAGCAGTCCCCTCCGGGGAGACAATCAGCCCCAGCATTTT. It codes for CASSPLRGDNQPQHF.

The sample holds one count of this clone. V usage is TRBV7-9 and J usage is TRBJ2-2; D is perhaps TRBD2 (5 bases). CDR1 and CDR2 (germline): SEHNR, FQNEAQ (reference sequence). V lost 5 bases, J lost 5 bases, and 15 bases lay in between. The CDR3 is 15 residues long. The CDR3: CASSPRLGETGELFF. The CDR3 DNA sequence: TGTGCCAGCAGCCCTAGGCTCGGGGAGACCGGGGAGCTGTTTTTT.

The chain recombines TRBV7-2 with TRBJ2-7, with TRBD1 matching over 7 bases. V shed 1 base and J 3 bases; nucleotides not matched to a gene: 3. The length of the CDR3 is 14 residues. Germline assignment: CDR1 SGHTA and CDR2 FQGNSA. This CDR3 is CASSLGGGFYEQYF. In nucleotides, the CDR3 is TGTGCCAGCAGCTTAGGAGGGGGCTTCTACGAGCAGTACTTC.

The CDR3 protein is CASSLKASGAKNIQYF. The CDR3 DNA is TGTGCCAGCAGTTTAAAAGCGTCGGGAGCCAAAAACATTCAGTACTTC. The chain carries TRBV27 and TRBJ2-4; no clear D. Trimming removed 2 bases at V and 0 bases at J, with 11 bases between. The CDR3 has 16 amino acids. Germline lookup yields CDR1 MNHEY and CDR2 SMNVEV (reference sequence).

The chain joins TRBV15 to TRBJ2-7, with no clear D. This CDR3 is 15 amino acids long. Trimming took 0 bases from V and 4 from J, leaving 13 bases between them. Germline values: CDR1 LNHNV, CDR2 YYDKDF (reference sequence). CDR3 sequence reads: CATSREGGQSYEQYF. Here the CDR3 DNA reads TGTGCCACCAGCAGAGAAGGCGGCCAGTCTTACGAGCAGTACTTC.

The chain links TRBV28 to TRBJ1-1, with 9 bases aligning to TRBD1. CDR1 is MDHEN, CDR2 SYDVKM, per germline. CDR3 size: 15 residues. Germline trimming cut 3 bases from V and 5 bases from J; bases unmatched to any gene: 7. The DNA of the CDR3 is TGTGCCAGCAGTTTGGGTGGACAGGGGTGGACTGAAGCTTTCTTT. As protein: CASSLGGQGWTEAFF.

This chain joins TRBV5-4 and TRBJ2-7; 9 nucleotides align to TRBD1. Germline V gene lookup returns CDR1 SGHNT and CDR2 YYREEE (reference sequence). The CDR3 runs 13 residues. J was trimmed by 5 bases and V by 5 bases; bases with no gene match: 5. CDR3 coding DNA: TGTGCCAGCAGTTGGGGACAGGGTAACGAGCAGTACTTC. Its translation: CASSWGQGNEQYF.

The chain has TRBV9 and TRBJ2-6; 8 nucleotides match TRBD2. With V trimmed by 0 bases and J by 2 bases, 7 bases remained unmatched. The CDR3 extends over 18 amino acids. Germline CDR1 SGDLS, CDR2 YYNGEE. CDR3 region: CASSVEVAGGAGANVLTF. In DNA form, the CDR3 reads TGTGCCAGCAGCGTAGAAGTGGCGGGGGGAGCTGGGGCCAACGTCCTGACTTTC.

The J gene is TRBJ2-1, the V gene TRBV5-4; D is undetermined. The CDR3 runs 14 residues. V was pared by 4 bases and J by 0 bases, with 8 bases between. CDR1 is SGHNT and CDR2 is YYREEE in the germline V gene (reference sequence). CDR3 in DNA: TGTGCCAGCAGCGCGAGGAGCTCCTACAATGAGCAGTTCTTC. Residues: CASSARSSYNEQFF.

The chain joins TRBV3-1 (or the pseudogene TRBV3-2) to TRBJ2-1, with a weak D call TRBD1 (8 bases). Per the germline V gene, CDR1 is LGHDT and CDR2 is YNNKEL (reference sequence). Trimming removed 4 bases from V and 3 bases from J, with 16 bases in between. The CDR3 is 16 residues long. In nucleotides, the CDR3 is TGTGCCAGCAGCCCAACAGGGGGGGGAATCTACAATGAGCAGTTCTTC. Its translation is CASSPTGGGIYNEQFF.